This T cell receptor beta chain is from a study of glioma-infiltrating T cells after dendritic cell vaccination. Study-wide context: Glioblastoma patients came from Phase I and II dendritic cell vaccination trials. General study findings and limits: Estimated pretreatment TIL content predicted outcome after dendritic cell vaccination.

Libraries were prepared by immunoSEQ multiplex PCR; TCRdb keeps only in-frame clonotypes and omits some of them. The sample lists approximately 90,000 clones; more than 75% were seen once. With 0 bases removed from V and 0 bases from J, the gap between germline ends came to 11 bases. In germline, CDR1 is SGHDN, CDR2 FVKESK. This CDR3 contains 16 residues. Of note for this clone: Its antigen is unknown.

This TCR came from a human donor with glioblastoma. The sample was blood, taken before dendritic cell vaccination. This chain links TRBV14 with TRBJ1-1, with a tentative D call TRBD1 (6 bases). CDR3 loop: CASSQDRDTMNTEAFF. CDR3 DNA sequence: TGTGCCAGCAGCCAAGATAGGGACACTATGAACACTGAAGCTTTCTTT.